The rows below give T cell receptor beta chains drawn from one sample of a study of T cells in Graves' hyperthyroidism and ophthalmopathy. TCRdb re-analysed the multiplex PCR reads in MiXCR, keeping a single row per CDR3 protein. In the table there are 500,000 to 550,000 distinct CDR3 sequences, about a fifth of which are singletons. The sample taken for sequencing was blood. The receptor source for this set is a man younger than 35 with Graves' hyperthyroidism. CDR3s include the opening cysteine and the closing phenylalanine or tryptophan. A D gene is named only where the DNA matches it firmly. Some rows mark clone size as missing; the rest say once, few, many or name a class of expanded clone.

>.|TRBJ2-7|TRBV20-1|many
CSSRGPSSYEQYF
TGCAGTTCCAGGGGCCCCTCTTCCTACGAGCAGTACTTC
>.|TRBJ1-5|TRBV28|many
CASRPVGLGNQPQHF
TGTGCCAGCAGGCCCGTTGGGCTTGGCAATCAGCCCCAGCATTTT
>.|TRBJ2-3|TRBV6-1|many
CASSERTATDTQYF
TGTGCCAGCAGTGAAAGGACAGCCACAGATACGCAGTATTTT
>.|TRBJ1-5|TRBV19|.
CATRTEGIGNQPQHF
TGTGCCACCCGAACGGAGGGGATCGGGAATCAGCCCCAGCATTTT
>TRBD2|TRBJ2-7|TRBV2|many
CASRGGKQVSYEQYF
TGTGCCAGCAGGGGGGGGAAGCAGGTTTCCTACGAGCAGTACTTC
>.|TRBJ1-6|TRBV30|few
CAWSVGKDSSSYNSPLHF
TGTGCCTGGAGTGTAGGGAAGGACAGTAGCTCCTATAATTCACCCCTCCACTTT
>.|TRBJ1-1|TRBV5-6|many
CASSAIGGNTEAFF
TGTGCCAGCAGCGCCATCGGGGGGAACACTGAAGCTTTCTTT
>.|TRBJ2-7|TRBV11-2|many
CASSPPGLYEQYF
TGTGCCAGCAGCCCGCCGGGCTTATACGAGCAGTACTTC
>.|TRBJ1-5|TRBV28|many
CASRPRLRRNGEQPQHF
TGTGCCAGCAGACCCCGGCTTCGACGCAACGGGGAACAGCCCCAGCATTTT
>.|TRBJ2-7|TRBV28|many
CASSFPEQAYEQYF
TGTGCCAGCAGTTTCCCGGAACAGGCCTACGAGCAGTACTTC
>TRBD1|TRBJ1-2|TRBV5-4|few
CASSLGGQGVSYGYTF
TGTGCCAGCAGCTTGGGGGGACAGGGCGTAAGCTATGGCTACACCTTC
>TRBD1|TRBJ2-7|TRBV7-2|many
CASSGPDRAEQYF
TGTGCCAGCAGCGGCCCGGACAGGGCCGAGCAGTACTTC
>.|TRBJ2-5|TRBV20-1|many
CSARDLGRGDLETQYF
TGCAGTGCTAGAGATCTCGGCAGGGGGGATTTGGAGACCCAGTACTTC
>TRBD1|TRBJ2-7|TRBV4-1|.
CASSQTGAEQYF
TGCGCCAGCAGCCAGACAGGGGCCGAGCAGTACTTC
>.|TRBJ1-2|TRBV28|many
CASSLQGAHGYTF
TGTGCCAGCAGTTTACAGGGTGCTCATGGCTACACCTTC
>.|TRBJ1-2|TRBV18|many
CASSTAVYGYTF
TGTGCCAGCTCAACGGCAGTCTATGGCTACACCTTC
>TRBD2|TRBJ2-5|TRBV27|many
CASSFAGGTGETQYF
TGTGCCAGCAGTTTTGCGGGGGGGACTGGGGAGACCCAGTACTTC
>.|TRBJ1-1|TRBV6-1|many
CASTGHVNTEAFF
TGTGCCAGCACCGGACACGTGAACACTGAAGCTTTCTTT
>.|TRBJ2-7|TRBV20-1|.
CSATEGDRKQYF
TGCAGTGCTACGGAAGGCGATAGAAAGCAGTACTTC
>TRBD1|TRBJ2-5|TRBV6-5|.
CASSYSRQGARETQYF
TGTGCCAGCAGTTATTCGCGCCAGGGGGCCCGCGAGACCCAGTACTTC
>.|TRBJ2-7|TRBV6-1|.
CASIEIGGSSYEQYF
TGTGCCAGCATTGAAATAGGGGGAAGCTCCTACGAGCAGTACTTC
>TRBD1|TRBJ1-2|TRBV6-1|many
CASRFDRVGGYTF
TGTGCCAGCAGATTCGACAGGGTGGGAGGCTACACCTTC
>TRBD1|TRBJ2-2|TRBV10-2|many
CASWTGYTGELFF
TGCGCCAGCTGGACAGGGTACACCGGGGAGCTGTTTTTT
>.|TRBJ1-2|TRBV6-1|many
CASSEVTASKSGYTF
TGTGCCAGCAGTGAAGTAACAGCTTCCAAGAGTGGCTACACCTTC
>TRBD1|TRBJ1-5|TRBV19|.
CASSGDRIYQPQHF
TGTGCCAGTAGTGGGGACAGGATCTATCAGCCCCAGCATTTT
>.|TRBJ2-7|TRBV12-3/TRBV12-4|many
CASSFPGRNNEQYF
TGTGCCAGCAGTTTTCCAGGGAGGAACAACGAGCAGTACTTC
>TRBD1|TRBJ1-1|TRBV5-1|.
CASSRQGGDFTEAFF
TGCGCCAGCAGCCGACAGGGAGGGGACTTCACTGAAGCTTTCTTT
>.|TRBJ2-2|TRBV19|.
CASRNGGAGELFF
TGTGCCAGCCGAAACGGGGGCGCCGGGGAGCTGTTTTTT
>.|TRBJ1-5|TRBV6-4|.
CASRGGLGQPQHF
TGTGCCAGCCGGGGGGGGCTCGGTCAGCCCCAGCATTTT
>.|TRBJ2-5|TRBV15|many
CATSSWDSGETQYF
TGTGCCACCAGCAGCTGGGACTCTGGCGAGACCCAGTACTTC
>.|TRBJ2-5|TRBV2|many
CASSVEQQETQYF
TGTGCCAGCAGTGTCGAACAGCAAGAGACCCAGTACTTC
>.|TRBJ1-3|TRBV29-1|.
CSVSITSGNTIYF
TGCAGCGTCTCGATAACCTCTGGAAACACCATATATTTT
>.|TRBJ1-5|TRBV20-1|many
CSATKSGQPQHF
TGCAGTGCTACTAAATCGGGTCAGCCCCAGCATTTT
>TRBD1|TRBJ1-2|TRBV27|many
CASRETGGAEGYTF
TGTGCCAGCAGGGAGACAGGGGGCGCGGAAGGCTACACCTTC
>TRBD1|TRBJ1-1|TRBV18|.
CASSRGDRVFPEAFF
TGTGCCAGCTCACGGGGCGACAGGGTATTTCCTGAAGCTTTCTTT
>TRBD1|TRBJ1-6|TRBV5-1|.
CASSYGTANSPLHF
TGCGCCAGCAGCTACGGGACAGCGAATTCACCCCTCCACTTT
>.|TRBJ1-2|TRBV6-1|many
CASSSGNYGYTF
TGTGCCAGCAGTTCAGGGAACTATGGCTACACCTTC
>.|TRBJ2-3|TRBV5-8|few
CASSLILSTDTQYF
TGTGCCAGCAGCTTGATTTTGAGCACAGATACGCAGTATTTT
>TRBD1|TRBJ1-1|TRBV27|many
CASKDRPNTEAFF
TGTGCCAGCAAGGACAGGCCGAACACTGAAGCTTTCTTT
>.|TRBJ1-3|TRBV6-5|many
CASTLSRGRGNTIYF
TGTGCCAGCACTTTATCGAGGGGACGTGGAAACACCATATATTTT
>.|TRBJ1-1|TRBV5-8|few
CASSSEGLPTEAFF
TGTGCCAGCAGCTCTGAGGGCTTGCCGACTGAAGCTTTCTTT
>.|TRBJ2-5|TRBV4-1|.
CASSQVPSEWETQYF
TGCGCCAGCAGCCAAGTCCCTTCAGAGTGGGAGACCCAGTACTTC
>.|TRBJ1-2|TRBV10-3|many
CAIRNNWGPFELANYGYTF
TGTGCCATCAGGAACAACTGGGGCCCCTTCGAACTAGCTAACTATGGCTACACCTTC
>.|TRBJ2-7|TRBV7-6|few
CASSLSRGGDEQYF
TGTGCCAGCAGCTTATCCAGGGGGGGCGACGAGCAGTACTTC
>.|TRBJ1-2|TRBV5-5|.
CASRSATGTSYGYTF
TGTGCCAGCAGGAGCGCCACCGGGACTTCCTATGGCTACACCTTC
>TRBD1|TRBJ1-2|TRBV12-5|many
CASGTGNYGYTF
TGTGCTAGTGGGACAGGGAACTATGGCTACACCTTC
>.|TRBJ1-2|TRBV6-5|many
CASSYGVGNYGYTF
TGTGCCAGCAGTTACGGCGTAGGGAACTATGGCTACACCTTC
>TRBD1|TRBJ2-7|TRBV28|.
CASSSRTGRRYEQYF
TGTGCCAGCAGTTCGCGGACAGGAAGGCGGTACGAGCAGTACTTC
>.|TRBJ1-2|TRBV6-1|few
CASSEETEALYGYTF
TGTGCCAGCAGTGAAGAGACAGAAGCTCTCTATGGCTACACCTTC